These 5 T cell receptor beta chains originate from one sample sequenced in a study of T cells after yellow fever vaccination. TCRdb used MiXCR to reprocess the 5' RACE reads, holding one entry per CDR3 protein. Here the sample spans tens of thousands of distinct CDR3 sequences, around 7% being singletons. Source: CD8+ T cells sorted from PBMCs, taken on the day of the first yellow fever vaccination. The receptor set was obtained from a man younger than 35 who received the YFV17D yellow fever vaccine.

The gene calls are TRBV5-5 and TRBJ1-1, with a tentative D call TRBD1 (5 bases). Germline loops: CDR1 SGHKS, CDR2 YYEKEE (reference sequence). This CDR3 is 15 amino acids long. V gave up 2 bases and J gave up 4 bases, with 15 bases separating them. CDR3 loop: CASSLGPPGGTEAFF. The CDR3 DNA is TGTGCCAGCAGCTTAGGGCCCCCCGGGGGCACTGAAGCTTTCTTT.

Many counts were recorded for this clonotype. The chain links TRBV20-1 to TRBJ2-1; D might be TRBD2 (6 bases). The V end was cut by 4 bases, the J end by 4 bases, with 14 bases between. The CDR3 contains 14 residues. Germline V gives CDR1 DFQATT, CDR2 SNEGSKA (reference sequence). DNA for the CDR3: TGCAGTGCTATGGGGGGTTTTGGATACAATGAGCAGTTCTTC. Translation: CSAMGGFGYNEQFF.

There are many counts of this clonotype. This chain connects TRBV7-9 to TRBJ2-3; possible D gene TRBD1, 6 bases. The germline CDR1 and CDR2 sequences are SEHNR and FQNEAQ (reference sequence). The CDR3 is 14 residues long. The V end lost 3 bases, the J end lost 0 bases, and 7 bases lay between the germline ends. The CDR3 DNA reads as TGTGCCAGCAGCTTGCAGGGGAGCACAGATACGCAGTATTTT. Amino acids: CASSLQGSTDTQYF.

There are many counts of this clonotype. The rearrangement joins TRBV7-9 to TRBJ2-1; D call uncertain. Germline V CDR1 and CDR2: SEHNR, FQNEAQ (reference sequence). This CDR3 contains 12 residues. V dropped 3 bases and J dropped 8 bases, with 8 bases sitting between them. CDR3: CASSFPPDEQFF. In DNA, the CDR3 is TGTGCCAGCAGCTTCCCTCCGGATGAGCAGTTCTTC.

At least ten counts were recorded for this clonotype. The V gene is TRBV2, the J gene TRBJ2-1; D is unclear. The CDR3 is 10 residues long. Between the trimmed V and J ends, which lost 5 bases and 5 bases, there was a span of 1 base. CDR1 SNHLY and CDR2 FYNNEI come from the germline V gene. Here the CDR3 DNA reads TGTGCCAGCAGTAACAATGAGCAGTTCTTC. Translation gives CASSNNEQFF.